This TCR beta chain originates from a study of blood T cell repertoires in COVID-19. Study background: Specimens from acute and convalescent COVID-19 originated in the United States, Italy and Spain. Nucleic acid was either cDNA or gDNA, and it came from T cells, B-cell-depleted T cells, or PBMCs.

In the authors' methods: The assay estimated nucleated cells by amplifying reference gene primers. Generated by immunoSEQ multiplex PCR, the TCRdb table keeps only in-frame clones and is missing some. Clone size and V and J calls were adopted from that table, with D and trimming inferred from the DNA. The table records around 200,000 clones, around 87% of them present only once. The clonotype comes from a young man with active or convalescent COVID-19. Sequencing input: peripheral blood.

The CDR3 DNA reads as TGTGCCAGCAGCCTGCACGACGGACAGGGCTCTGGGGCCAACGTCCTGACTTTC. It yields the protein CASSLHDGQGSGANVLTF. This chain uses TRBV7-3 with TRBJ2-6, with 8 nucleotides matching TRBD1. With 5 bases clipped from V and 0 bases from J, the junction kept 9 bases outside the gene matches. This CDR3 region has 18 residues. Germline CDR1 reads SGHTA; CDR2 reads FQGTGA. The whole variable domain, filled in from reference TRBV7-3 and TRBJ2-6, reads GAGVSQTPSNKVTEKGKYVELRCDPISGHTALYWYRQSLGQGPEFLIYFQGTGAADDSGLPNDRFFAVRPEGSVSTLKIQRTERGDSAVYLCASSLHDGQGSGANVLTFGAGSRLTVL.